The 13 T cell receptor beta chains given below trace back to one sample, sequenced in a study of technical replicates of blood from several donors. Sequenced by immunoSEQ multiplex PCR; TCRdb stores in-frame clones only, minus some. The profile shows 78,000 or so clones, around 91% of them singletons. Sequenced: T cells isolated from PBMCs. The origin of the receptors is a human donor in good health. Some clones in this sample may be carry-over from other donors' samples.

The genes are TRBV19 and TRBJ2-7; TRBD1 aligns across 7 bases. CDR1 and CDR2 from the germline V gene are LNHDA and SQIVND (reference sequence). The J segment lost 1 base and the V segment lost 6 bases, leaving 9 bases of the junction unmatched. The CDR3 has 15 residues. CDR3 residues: CASRIRDSTSYEQYF. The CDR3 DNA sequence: TGTGCCAGTAGGATCCGGGACAGCACATCCTACGAGCAGTACTTC.

CDR3 sequence reads: CAWRVKGPGTGELFF. CDR3 bases: TGTGCCTGGAGGGTGAAGGGGCCCGGAACCGGGGAGCTGTTTTTT. The chain couples TRBV30 to TRBJ2-2; maybe TRBD1 (5 bases). Between the trimmed V and J ends, which lost 3 bases and 5 bases, there was a span of 16 bases. This CDR3 has 15 residues. Looked up from germline, CDR1 is GTSNPN and CDR2 is SVGIG (reference sequence).

As DNA, the CDR3 is TGTGCCAGCAGCCTCTTGGACAGGGGAGGGGGCTACACCTTC. Translating it yields CASSLLDRGGGYTF. The chain has TRBV28 and TRBJ1-2, with 9 bases matching TRBD1. Trimming removed 6 bases from V and 8 bases from J; junction bases left unmatched: 10. The germline gives CDR1 MDHEN, CDR2 SYDVKM. CDR3 length equals 14 residues.

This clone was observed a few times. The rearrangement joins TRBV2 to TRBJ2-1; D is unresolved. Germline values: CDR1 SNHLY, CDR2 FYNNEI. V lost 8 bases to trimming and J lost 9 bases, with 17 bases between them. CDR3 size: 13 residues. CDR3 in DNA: TGTGCCAGCCAGAGGTGGGTTCCGGGTGAGCAGTTCTTC. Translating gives CASQRWVPGEQFF.

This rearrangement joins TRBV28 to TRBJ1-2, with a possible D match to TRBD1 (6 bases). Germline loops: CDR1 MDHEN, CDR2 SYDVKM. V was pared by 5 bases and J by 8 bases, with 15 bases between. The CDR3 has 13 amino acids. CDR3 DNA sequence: TGTGCCAGCAGTCAGGGGCTTGCTTGGGGCTACACCTTC. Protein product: CASSQGLAWGYTF.

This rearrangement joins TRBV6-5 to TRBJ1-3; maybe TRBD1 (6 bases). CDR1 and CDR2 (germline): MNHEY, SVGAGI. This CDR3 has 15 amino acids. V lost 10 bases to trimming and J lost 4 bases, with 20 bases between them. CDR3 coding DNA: TGTGCCACCGGGGCGTTGGGGGCAGCCGGAAACACCATATATTTT. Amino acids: CATGALGAAGNTIYF.

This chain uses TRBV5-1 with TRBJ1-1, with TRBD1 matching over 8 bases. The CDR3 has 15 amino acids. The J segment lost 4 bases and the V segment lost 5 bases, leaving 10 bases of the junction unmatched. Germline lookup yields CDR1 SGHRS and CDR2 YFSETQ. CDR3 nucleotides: TGCGCCAGCAGTTCTACAGGGGGGAGTGGCACTGAAGCTTTCTTT. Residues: CASSSTGGSGTEAFF.

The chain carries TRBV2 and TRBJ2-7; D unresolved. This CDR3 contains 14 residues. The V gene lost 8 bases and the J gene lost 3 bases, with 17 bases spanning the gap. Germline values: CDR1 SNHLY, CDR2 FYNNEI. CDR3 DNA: TGTGCCAGCGAAAAGACCCAGGAAGGCTACGAGCAGTACTTC. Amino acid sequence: CASEKTQEGYEQYF.

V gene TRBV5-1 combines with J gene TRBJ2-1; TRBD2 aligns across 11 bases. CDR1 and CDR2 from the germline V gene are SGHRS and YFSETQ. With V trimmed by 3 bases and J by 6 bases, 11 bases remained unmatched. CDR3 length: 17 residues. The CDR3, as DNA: TGCGCCAGCAGCTGGGGCCCCTTAGCGGGGGGGGGCAATGAGCAGTTCTTC. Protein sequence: CASSWGPLAGGGNEQFF.

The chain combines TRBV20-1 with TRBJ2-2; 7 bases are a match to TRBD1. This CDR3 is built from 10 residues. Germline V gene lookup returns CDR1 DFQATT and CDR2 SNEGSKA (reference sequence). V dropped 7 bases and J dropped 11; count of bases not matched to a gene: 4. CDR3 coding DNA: TGCAGTGTGTACAGGGGAGAGCTGTTTTTT. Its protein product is CSVYRGELFF.

This CDR3 reads CASSFSPGTYEQYF. The CDR3 coding sequence is TGTGCCAGCAGTTTCTCCCCGGGTACCTACGAGCAGTACTTC. The gene calls are TRBV28 and TRBJ2-7; D is undetermined. V was cut by 3 bases and J by 2 bases, with 11 bases left in between. The germline V gene encodes CDR1 MDHEN and CDR2 SYDVKM. The CDR3 loop spans 14 amino acids.

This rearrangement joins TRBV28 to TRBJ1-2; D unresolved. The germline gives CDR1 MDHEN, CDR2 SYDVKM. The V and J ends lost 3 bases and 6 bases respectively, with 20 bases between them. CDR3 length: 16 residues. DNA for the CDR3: TGTGCCAGCAGTTTGCGTCCGCCTCGGTATTTCCATGGCTACACCTTC. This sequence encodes CASSLRPPRYFHGYTF.

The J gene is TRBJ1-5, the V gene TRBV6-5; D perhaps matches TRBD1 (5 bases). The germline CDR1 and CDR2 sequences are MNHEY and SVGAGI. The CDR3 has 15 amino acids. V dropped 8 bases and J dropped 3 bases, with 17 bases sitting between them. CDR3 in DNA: TGTGCCAGCGGACCTCAGGGTTGGGACAATCAGCCCCAGCATTTT. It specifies CASGPQGWDNQPQHF.